The subject of this entry is one T cell receptor beta chain. The sample originates from a study of blood T cell repertoires in COVID-19. Study details: Nucleic acid was either cDNA or gDNA, and it came from T cells, B-cell-depleted T cells, or PBMCs.

V lost 5 bases to trimming and J lost 9 bases; unmatched junction nucleotides: 9. Germline-derived CDR1 and CDR2 are PRHDT and FYEKMQ (reference sequence). This CDR3 has 15 amino acids. This table comes from immunoSEQ multiplex PCR, and its TCRdb copy is limited to in-frame clones, with some not included. The sample holds approximately 140,000 clones, 65% to 80% seen once. The sequenced sample consisted of peripheral blood. V is TRBV13 and J is TRBJ2-4, with 11 bases matching TRBD2. This TCR was recovered from a man aged 50 to 59 with acute or convalescent COVID-19. CDR3 coding DNA: TGTGCCAGCAGCGCCTCCACTAGCGGGGGAGGCATTCAGTACTTC. It encodes CASSASTSGGGIQYF.